The 23 T cell receptor beta chains below come from one sample, sequenced in a study of cytomegalovirus exposure and HLA in healthy donors. PCR amplification relied on 60 Vbeta primers (plus 13 Jbeta primers). Clones were read by immunoSEQ multiplex PCR, and TCRdb kept only the in-frame ones, dropping some. The sample lists around 190,000 clones, 75% to 85% occurring once. The sample comprised PBMCs. Source of these receptors: a girl aged 2-10 years in good health and CMV-seropositive.

The J gene is TRBJ2-5, the V gene TRBV2; a weak D match, TRBD2 (5 bases). CDR1 SNHLY and CDR2 FYNNEI come from the germline V gene. The CDR3 contains 14 residues. Trimming shortened V by 1 base and J by 5 bases, and 11 bases separated the two germline ends. CDR3 region: CASSEGPPGETQYF. The CDR3 DNA is TGTGCCAGCAGTGAAGGGCCGCCGGGGGAGACCCAGTACTTC.

This CDR3 reads CASRGVGGNEQFF. CDR3 DNA: TGCGCCAGCAGAGGGGTCGGGGGCAATGAGCAGTTCTTC. This rearrangement joins TRBV5-1 to TRBJ2-1; perhaps TRBD2 as D (6 bases). This CDR3 has 13 amino acids. Germline CDR1 SGHRS, CDR2 YFSETQ. Trimming pared 5 bases from V and 6 bases from J, leaving 12 bases between.

The chain carries TRBV4-1 and TRBJ2-7; 7 positions match TRBD2. Trimming at V came to 3 bases and at J to 5 bases, leaving 13 bases not matched to a gene. The CDR3 has 16 residues. Germline V gene data show CDR1 as MGHRA and CDR2 as YSYEKL. CDR3 in DNA: TGCGCCAGCAGCCACAAAATCTGGGAGGGGTCCAACGAGCAGTACTTC. It encodes CASSHKIWEGSNEQYF.

The chain recombines TRBV6-1 with TRBJ2-5; 11 nucleotides line up with TRBD2. V lost 2 bases and J lost 13; bases outside the gene matches: 9. CDR3 length: 14 residues. Germline CDR1 MNHNS, CDR2 SASEGT. The CDR3: CASSESGSGRARYF. In nucleotides, the CDR3 is TGTGCCAGCAGTGAATCAGGTAGCGGGAGGGCCCGGTACTTC.

In DNA, the CDR3 is TGTGCCAGCAGCATATCCGGGACTAGTTACAATGAGCAGTTCTTC. Its protein is CASSISGTSYNEQFF. The chain joins TRBV5-6 to TRBJ2-1, with 8 positions matching TRBD2. There are 15 residues in the CDR3. Trimming removed 4 bases from V and 4 bases from J; junction bases left unmatched: 7. CDR1 and CDR2 from the germline V gene are SGHDT and YYEEEE.

The V call is TRBV5-4, the J call TRBJ1-4; 7 bases map to TRBD1. With V trimmed by 0 bases and J by 8 bases, 4 bases remained unmatched. The CDR3 is 14 residues long. Looked up from germline, CDR1 is SGHNT and CDR2 is YYREEE (reference sequence). In DNA form, the CDR3 reads TGTGCCAGCAGCTTGGGACAGGGTGGGGAAAAACTGTTTTTT. It encodes CASSLGQGGEKLFF.

V usage is TRBV5-8 and J usage is TRBJ2-3; D ambiguous. Germline lookup yields CDR1 SGHTS and CDR2 YDEGEE. V shed 4 bases and J shed 3 bases, with 3 bases lying between them. This CDR3 contains 11 residues. CDR3 region: CASSPTDTQYF. CDR3 in DNA: TGTGCCAGCAGCCCAACAGATACGCAGTATTTT.

J is TRBJ1-3 and V is TRBV5-1; D possibly corresponds to TRBD1 (6 bases). CDR1 is SGHRS, CDR2 YFSETQ, per germline. V lost 4 bases and J 4 bases, leaving 18 bases between the germline ends. There are 16 residues in the CDR3. The CDR3 nucleotides are TGCGCCAGCAGCCTGGCTACAGGGTTTTCCGGAAACACCATATATTTT. Protein sequence: CASSLATGFSGNTIYF.

The V call is TRBV7-6, the J call TRBJ2-7; 7 bases are shared with TRBD1. The CDR3 runs to 15 residues. CDR1 and CDR2 (germline): SGHVS, FNYEAQ. Trimming took 4 bases from V and 1 from J; bases not matched to a gene: 7. The CDR3 region has the DNA TGTGCCAGCAGCTCTTTCGAGGACAGGTCCTACGAGCAGTACTTC. Translation gives CASSSFEDRSYEQYF.

J is TRBJ1-3 and V is TRBV6-5; no clear D gene. Germline CDR1 is MNHEY and CDR2 is SVGAGI. The CDR3 consists of 12 residues. The V end lost 6 bases, the J end lost 2 bases, and 5 bases lay between the germline ends. The CDR3 coding sequence is TGTGCCAGCAGACAGCCTGGAAACACCATATATTTT. Amino acids: CASRQPGNTIYF.

The chain has TRBV19 and TRBJ1-5; no clear D gene. Germline values: CDR1 LNHDA, CDR2 SQIVND (reference sequence). This CDR3 spans 21 amino acids. V was pared by 3 bases and J by 0 bases, with 27 bases between. CDR3 bases: TGTGCCAGTAGTATGGTAGTCTGGGGAAGCGGTAACGAGCTTAGCAATCAGCCCCAGCATTTT. This translates into CASSMVVWGSGNELSNQPQHF.

The chain links TRBV6-6 to TRBJ2-1; 8 nucleotides match TRBD2. This CDR3 region has 15 residues. Unmatched junction bases numbered 6, after V lost 2 bases and J lost 6 bases. In germline, CDR1 is MNHNY, CDR2 SVGAGI (reference sequence). In DNA form, the CDR3 reads TGTGCCAGCAGTTACGTAGCGGGGCTTTTCAATGAGCAGTTCTTC. It encodes CASSYVAGLFNEQFF.

This clone appeared once. The V call is TRBV5-6, the J call TRBJ2-5; 12 bases line up with TRBD2. Germline loops: CDR1 SGHDT, CDR2 YYEEEE. Germline trimming cut 1 base from V and 2 bases from J; bases unmatched to any gene: 6. This CDR3 contains 17 residues. CDR3 in amino acids: CASSLKAGTSGQETQYF. DNA of the CDR3: TGTGCCAGCAGCTTGAAAGCAGGGACTAGCGGGCAAGAGACCCAGTACTTC.

Regarding this clone: One end of the junction fails to match germline, which may point to a read error. The chain recombines TRBV6-1 with TRBJ1-4; possibly TRBD1 for D (6 bases). Germline loops: CDR1 MNHNS, CDR2 SASEGT. The CDR3 loop spans 14 amino acids. The CDR3 sequence: CASREGGENEKLFF. In nucleotides, the CDR3 is TGTGCCAGCCGTGAGGGGGGGGAGAATGAAAAACTGTTTTTT.

The chain couples TRBV13 to TRBJ2-1; no definite D call. This CDR3 has 14 amino acids. Germline V gene lookup returns CDR1 PRHDT and CDR2 FYEKMQ (reference sequence). V gave up 8 bases and J gave up 0 bases, with 11 bases separating them. Written as DNA, the CDR3 is TGTGCCAGCCATAAATTGAGCTCCTACAATGAGCAGTTCTTC. Translating it yields CASHKLSSYNEQFF.

In this sample, this clone turned up once. The chain recombines TRBV21-1 with TRBJ1-1. TRBV21-1 is shown as a pseudogene. CDR3 length equals 11 residues. Written as DNA, the CDR3 is TGTGCCAGCCCGGGGTTCGGAGAAGCTTTCTTT. It encodes CASPGFGEAFF.

The table lists this clone with a few counts. The rearrangement links TRBV5-1 to TRBJ1-1; TRBD1 matches 8 bases. The CDR3 extends over 13 amino acids. Trimming took 3 bases from V and 5 from J; bases not matched to a gene: 3. From germline, CDR1 is SGHRS and CDR2 YFSETQ. The CDR3 here is CASSYRGETEAFF. The CDR3 DNA follows: TGCGCCAGCAGCTACAGGGGGGAAACTGAAGCTTTCTTT.

The J gene is TRBJ2-3, the V gene TRBV6-5, with a possible D match to TRBD1 (5 bases). CDR3 size: 15 residues. Trimming shortened V by 4 bases and J by 4 bases, and 15 bases separated the two germline ends. Germline CDR1 MNHEY, CDR2 SVGAGI. CDR3 sequence reads: CASSFLPGPADTQYF. CDR3 in DNA: TGTGCCAGCAGTTTCCTACCAGGGCCGGCAGATACGCAGTATTTT.

The chain couples TRBV7-3 to TRBJ2-2, with D tentatively TRBD2 (7 bases). The V gene's germline CDR1 is SGHTA and CDR2 FQGTGA. With 2 bases removed from V and 4 bases from J, the gap between germline ends came to 17 bases. The CDR3 consists of 17 residues. CDR3 DNA: TGTGCCAGCAGCTTAGGCTTCGGGGGGCGGAGCACCGGGGAGCTGTTTTTT. This sequence encodes CASSLGFGGRSTGELFF.

The J gene is TRBJ2-7, the V gene TRBV20-1; D perhaps matches TRBD2 (6 bases). The V end was cut by 7 bases, the J end by 7 bases, with 14 bases between. In germline, CDR1 is DFQATT, CDR2 SNEGSKA (reference sequence). This CDR3 spans 11 amino acids. The CDR3 reads CSGEGAGEQYF. The CDR3 nucleotides are TGCAGTGGGGAAGGGGCGGGGGAGCAGTACTTC.

With respect to this clone: One end of the junction varies from germline; a read error may be responsible. The same CDR3 can be traced to other DNA sequences in this sample. V and J are TRBV6-5 and TRBJ2-3; tentatively, D is TRBD2 (5 bases). CDR1 and CDR2 from the germline V gene are MNHEY and SVGAGI. The CDR3 covers 12 residues. CDR3 amino acids: CASSYDYGVQYF. CDR3 in DNA: TGTGCTAGCAGTTACGACTACGGTGTTCAGTATTTT.

This rearrangement joins TRBV2 to TRBJ1-6; 9 bases line up with TRBD1. V gave up 4 bases and J gave up 8 bases; unmatched junction bases: 3. The germline V gene has CDR1 SNHLY and CDR2 FYNNEI. CDR3 length: 14 residues. CDR3 DNA: TGTGCCAGCAGTGTGGGACAGGGCTATTCACCCCTCCACTTT. It yields the protein CASSVGQGYSPLHF.

The chain carries TRBV30 and TRBJ2-1; no definite D call. V gave up 0 bases and J gave up 0 bases, with 9 bases separating them. This CDR3 is 15 amino acids long. Germline V lookup: CDR1 GTSNPN, CDR2 SVGIG (reference sequence). The CDR3 loop reads CAWSVRSSSYNEQFF. CDR3 nucleotides: TGTGCCTGGAGTGTAAGATCGAGCTCCTACAATGAGCAGTTCTTC.